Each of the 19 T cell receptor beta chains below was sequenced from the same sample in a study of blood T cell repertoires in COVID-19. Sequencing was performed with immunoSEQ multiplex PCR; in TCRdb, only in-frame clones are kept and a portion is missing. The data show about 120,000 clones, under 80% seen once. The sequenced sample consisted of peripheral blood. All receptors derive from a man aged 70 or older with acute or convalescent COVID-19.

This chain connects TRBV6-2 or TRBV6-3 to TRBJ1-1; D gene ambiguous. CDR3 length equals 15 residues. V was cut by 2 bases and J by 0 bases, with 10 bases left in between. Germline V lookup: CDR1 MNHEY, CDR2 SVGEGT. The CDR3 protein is CASSYEGQMNTEAFF. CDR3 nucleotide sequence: TGTGCCAGCAGTTACGAGGGCCAAATGAACACTGAAGCTTTCTTT.

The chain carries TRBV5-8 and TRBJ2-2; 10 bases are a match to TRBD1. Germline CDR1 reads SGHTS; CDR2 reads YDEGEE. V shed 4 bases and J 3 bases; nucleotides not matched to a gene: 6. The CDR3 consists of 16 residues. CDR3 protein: CASSLTGGRYTGELFF. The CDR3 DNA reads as TGTGCCAGCAGCCTGACAGGGGGCAGGTACACCGGGGAGCTGTTTTTT. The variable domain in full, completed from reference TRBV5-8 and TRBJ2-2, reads EAGVTQSPTHLIKTRGQQATLRCSPISGHTSVYWYQQALGLGLQFLLWYDEGEERNRGNFPPRFSGRQFPNYSSELNVNALELEDSALYLCASSLTGGRYTGELFFGEGSRLTVL.

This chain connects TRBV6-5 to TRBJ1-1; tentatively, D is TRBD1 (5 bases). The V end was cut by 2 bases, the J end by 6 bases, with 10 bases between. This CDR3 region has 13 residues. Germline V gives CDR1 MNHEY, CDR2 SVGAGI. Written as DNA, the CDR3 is TGTGCCAGCAGTTACCCTCCGGGGGCTGAAGCTTTCTTT. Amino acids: CASSYPPGAEAFF.

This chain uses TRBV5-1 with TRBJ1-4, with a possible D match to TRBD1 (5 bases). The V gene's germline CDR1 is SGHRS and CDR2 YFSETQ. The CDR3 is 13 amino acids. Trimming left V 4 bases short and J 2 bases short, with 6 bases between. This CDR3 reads CASSGGTNEKLFF. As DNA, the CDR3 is TGCGCCAGCAGCGGGGGGACTAATGAAAAACTGTTTTTT.

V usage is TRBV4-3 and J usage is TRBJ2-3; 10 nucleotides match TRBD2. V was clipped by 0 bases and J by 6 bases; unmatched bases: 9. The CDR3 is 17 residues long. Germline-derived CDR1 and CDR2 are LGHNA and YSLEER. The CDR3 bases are TGCGCCAGCAGCCAAGATCTTAGTCTAGCGGGGGAGGATACGCAGTATTTT. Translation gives CASSQDLSLAGEDTQYF.

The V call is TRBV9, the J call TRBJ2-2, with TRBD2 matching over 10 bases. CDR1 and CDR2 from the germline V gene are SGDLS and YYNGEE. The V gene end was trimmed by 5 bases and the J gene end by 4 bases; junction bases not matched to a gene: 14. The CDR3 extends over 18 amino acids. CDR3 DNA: TGTGCCAGCAGTATTAACAGCGGGGGGGCCTGGGGCACCGGGGAGCTGTTTTTT. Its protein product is CASSINSGGAWGTGELFF.

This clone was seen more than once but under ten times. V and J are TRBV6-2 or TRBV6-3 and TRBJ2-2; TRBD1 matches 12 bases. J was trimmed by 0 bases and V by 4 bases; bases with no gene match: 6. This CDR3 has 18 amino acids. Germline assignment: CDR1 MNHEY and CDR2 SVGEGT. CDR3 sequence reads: CASSLGGQGASNTGELFF. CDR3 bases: TGTGCCAGCAGTTTAGGGGGACAGGGGGCCTCGAACACCGGGGAGCTGTTTTTT.

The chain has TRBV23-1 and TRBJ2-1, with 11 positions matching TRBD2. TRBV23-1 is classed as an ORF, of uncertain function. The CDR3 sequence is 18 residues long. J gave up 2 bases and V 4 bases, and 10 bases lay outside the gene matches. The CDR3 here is CASSRVAGGIITYNEQFF. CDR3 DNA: TGCGCCAGCAGTCGGGTAGCGGGGGGGATTATAACCTACAATGAGCAGTTCTTC.

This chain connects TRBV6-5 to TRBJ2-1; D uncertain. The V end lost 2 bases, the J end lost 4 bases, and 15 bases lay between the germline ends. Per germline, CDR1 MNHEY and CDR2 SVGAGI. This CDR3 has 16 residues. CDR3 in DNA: TGTGCCAGCAGTTACGACCCAACGCCGACTTACAATGAGCAGTTCTTC. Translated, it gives CASSYDPTPTYNEQFF.

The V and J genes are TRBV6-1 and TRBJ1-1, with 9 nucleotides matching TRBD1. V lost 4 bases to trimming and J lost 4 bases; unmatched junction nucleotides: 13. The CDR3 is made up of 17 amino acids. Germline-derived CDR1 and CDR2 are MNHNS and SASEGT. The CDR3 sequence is CASSVGQGRRGITEAFF. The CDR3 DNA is TGTGCCAGCAGTGTCGGACAGGGGAGGAGGGGGATCACTGAAGCTTTCTTT.

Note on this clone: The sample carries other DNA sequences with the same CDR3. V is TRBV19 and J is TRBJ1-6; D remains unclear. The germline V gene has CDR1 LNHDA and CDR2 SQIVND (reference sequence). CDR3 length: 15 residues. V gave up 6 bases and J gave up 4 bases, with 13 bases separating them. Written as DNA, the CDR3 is TGTGCCAGTAGCTTGGGAGGACGGTATAATTCACCCCTCCACTTT. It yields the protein CASSLGGRYNSPLHF.

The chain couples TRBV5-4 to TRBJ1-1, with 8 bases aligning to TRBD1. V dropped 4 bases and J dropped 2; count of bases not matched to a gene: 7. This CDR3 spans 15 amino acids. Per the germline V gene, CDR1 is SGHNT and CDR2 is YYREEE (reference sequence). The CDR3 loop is CASSIPGTGNTEAFF. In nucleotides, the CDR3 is TGTGCCAGCAGCATCCCCGGGACAGGCAACACTGAAGCTTTCTTT. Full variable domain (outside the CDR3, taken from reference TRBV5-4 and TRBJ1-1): ETGVTQSPTHLIKTRGQQVTLRCSSQSGHNTVSWYQQALGQGPQFIFQYYREEENGRGNFPPRFSGLQFPNYSSELNVNALELDDSALYLCASSIPGTGNTEAFFGQGTRLTVV.

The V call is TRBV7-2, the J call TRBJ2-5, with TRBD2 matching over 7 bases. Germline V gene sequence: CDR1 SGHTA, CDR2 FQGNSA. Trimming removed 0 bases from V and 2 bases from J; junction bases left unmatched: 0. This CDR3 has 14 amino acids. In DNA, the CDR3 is TGTGCCAGCAGCTTAGCGGGGGGGCAAGAGACCCAGTACTTC. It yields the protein CASSLAGGQETQYF.

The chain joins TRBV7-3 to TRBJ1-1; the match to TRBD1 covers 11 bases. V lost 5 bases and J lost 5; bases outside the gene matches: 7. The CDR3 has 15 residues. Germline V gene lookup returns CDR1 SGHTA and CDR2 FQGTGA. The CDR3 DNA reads TGTGCCAGCAGCAGGACAGGGGGCGCCCCTACTGAAGCTTTCTTT. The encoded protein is CASSRTGGAPTEAFF.

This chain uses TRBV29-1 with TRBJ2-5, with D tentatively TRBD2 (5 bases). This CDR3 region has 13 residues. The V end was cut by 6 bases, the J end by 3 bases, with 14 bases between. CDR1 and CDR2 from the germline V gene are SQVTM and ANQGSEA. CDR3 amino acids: CSVNTGIKETQYF. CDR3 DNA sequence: TGCAGCGTAAATACGGGGATTAAAGAGACCCAGTACTTC.

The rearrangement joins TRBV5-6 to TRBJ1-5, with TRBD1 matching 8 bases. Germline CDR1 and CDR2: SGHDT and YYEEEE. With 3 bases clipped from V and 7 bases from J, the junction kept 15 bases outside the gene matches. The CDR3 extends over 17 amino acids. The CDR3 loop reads CASSSTTGTGGRQPQHF. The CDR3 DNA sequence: TGTGCCAGCAGCTCCACTACGGGGACAGGAGGGAGGCAGCCCCAGCATTTT.

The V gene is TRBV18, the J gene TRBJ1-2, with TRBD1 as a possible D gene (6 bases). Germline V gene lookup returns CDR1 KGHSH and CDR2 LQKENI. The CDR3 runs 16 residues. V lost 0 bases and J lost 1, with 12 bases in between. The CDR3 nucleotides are TGTGCCAGCTCACCACCGATACAGGGTTTTAACTATGGCTACACCTTC. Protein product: CASSPPIQGFNYGYTF.

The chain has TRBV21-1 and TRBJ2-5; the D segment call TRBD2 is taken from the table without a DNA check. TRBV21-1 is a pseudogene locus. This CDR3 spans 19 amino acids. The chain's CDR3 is CASSKRPRADRGKGETQYF. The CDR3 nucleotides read TGTGCCAGCAGCAAACGTCCGAGGGCGGATCGTGGAAAAGGAGAGACCCAGTACTTC.

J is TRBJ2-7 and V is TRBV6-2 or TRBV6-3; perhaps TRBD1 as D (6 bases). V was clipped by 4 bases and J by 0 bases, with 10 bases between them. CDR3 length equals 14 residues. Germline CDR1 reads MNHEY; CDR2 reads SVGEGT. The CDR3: CASSWQGSSYEQYF. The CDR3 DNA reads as TGTGCCAGCAGTTGGCAGGGGAGCTCCTACGAGCAGTACTTC.